The 6 T cell receptor beta chains in this list originate from one sample, sequenced in a study of identical twins. TCRdb redid the calling of the 5' RACE reads with MiXCR, one entry per CDR3 protein. The sample holds 550,000 to 700,000 distinct CDR3 sequences; less than 25% are singletons and the top ten take more than 4%. These records were also assigned to another study, of T cells expressing NK-cell markers.

Sequencing was carried out using PBMCs. The receptors were sampled from a young woman in good health.

In this sample, this clonotype turned up a few times. The chain joins TRBV11-2 to TRBJ2-1; D ambiguous. V was pared by 8 bases and J by 0 bases, with 8 bases between. The CDR3 is made up of 13 amino acids. Germline V gene lookup returns CDR1 SGHAT and CDR2 FQNNGV. CDR3 protein: CASEVHSYNEQFF. In DNA, the CDR3 is TGTGCCAGCGAGGTGCACTCCTACAATGAGCAGTTCTTC.

The chain combines TRBV5-1 with TRBJ1-2; D ambiguous. The V and J ends lost 4 bases and 8 bases respectively, with 12 bases between them. Germline V gene sequence: CDR1 SGHRS, CDR2 YFSETQ. The CDR3 is 12 amino acids. DNA of the CDR3: TGCGCCAGCAGCCCGGCCGCATTCGGCTACACCTTC. Encoded protein: CASSPAAFGYTF.

This clonotype was seen a handful of times. This chain joins TRBV12-3 or TRBV12-4 and TRBJ2-3, with D unresolved. V dropped 7 bases and J dropped 6 bases, with 8 bases sitting between them. The CDR3 length is 11 residues. CDR3 bases: TGTGCCAGCAAGGTTTCTGATACGCAGTATTTT. Amino acids: CASKVSDTQYF.

This clonotype was detected only a few times. The chain carries TRBV12-3 or TRBV12-4 and TRBJ1-1, with D unresolved. The germline V and J ends were trimmed by 4 bases and 1 base, with 10 bases remaining between them. The CDR3 is 14 residues long. The CDR3: CASSSREWNTEAFF. The CDR3 nucleotides read TGTGCCAGCAGTTCACGGGAGTGGAACACTGAAGCTTTCTTT.

Ten or more counts support this clonotype. The chain couples TRBV6-1 to TRBJ1-1; TRBD1 agrees at 7 bases. Trimming cost V 6 bases and J 7 bases; bases outside gene matches: 8. Germline V gene sequence: CDR1 MNHNS, CDR2 SASEGT. This CDR3 spans 13 amino acids. CDR3 sequence reads: CASRATGFGEAFF. The CDR3 nucleotides read TGTGCCAGCAGAGCGACAGGGTTTGGTGAAGCTTTCTTT.

Turning to this clonotype: The germline gene is not matched at one end of the junction; a read error may be the cause. The rearrangement uses TRBV12-3 or TRBV12-4 and TRBJ2-2; D is possibly TRBD2 (6 bases). The CDR3 consists of 12 residues. The CDR3 is CASSLYQAGRSF. The DNA for the CDR3 is TGTGCCAGCAGTTTATACCAGGCGGGGCGGTCTTTT.